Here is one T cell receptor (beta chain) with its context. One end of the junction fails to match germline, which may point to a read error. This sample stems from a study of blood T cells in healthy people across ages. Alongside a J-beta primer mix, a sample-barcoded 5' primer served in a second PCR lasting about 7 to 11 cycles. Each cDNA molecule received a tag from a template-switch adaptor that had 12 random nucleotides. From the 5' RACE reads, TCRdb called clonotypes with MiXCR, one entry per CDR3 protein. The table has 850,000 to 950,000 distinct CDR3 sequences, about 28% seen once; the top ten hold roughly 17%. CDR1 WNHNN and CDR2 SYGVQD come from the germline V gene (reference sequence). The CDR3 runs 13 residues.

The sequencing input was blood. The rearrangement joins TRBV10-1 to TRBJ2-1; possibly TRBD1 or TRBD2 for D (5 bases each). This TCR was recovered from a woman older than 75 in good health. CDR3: CASSRDRDNEQLF. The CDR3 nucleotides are TGCGCCAGCAGCCGGGACCGAGACAATGAGCAGCTCTTC.